This T cell receptor beta chain came from a study of blood T cells in healthy people across ages. This clonotype has a handful of counts. Its target is not known. The authors ran a second PCR of about 6 to 11 cycles using a sample-barcoded 5' primer and a J-beta primer mix. A tag from a template-switch adaptor with 12 random nucleotides marked each cDNA molecule. TCRdb re-derived calls from the 5' RACE reads in MiXCR, one entry per CDR3 protein. The repertoire holds around 780,000 distinct CDR3 sequences, under 30% seen once, with around 2.9% in the top ten. The CDR3 runs 21 residues. Trimming cost V 2 bases and J 7 bases; bases outside gene matches: 24. Germline V gene data show CDR1 as SGHAT and CDR2 as FQDESV (reference sequence). Study observations and caveats: Samples with more naive T cells showed higher observed beta diversity.

Another study also made use of these data, one on T cells of mothers and their children. That report adds: In the second PCR, M1S primer introduced barcodes and 2-4 random bases. The study obtained over 9 million TCR beta CDR3 reads per mother and about 3 million per child.

The sample consisted of blood. This receptor was obtained from a boy aged 10-17 years in good health. The V gene is TRBV11-1, the J gene TRBJ2-1, with 9 bases identical to TRBD2. CDR3 sequence: CASSLRFETSGEHLYRNEQFF. The DNA of the CDR3 is TGTGCCAGCAGCTTAAGGTTCGAGACTAGCGGAGAACACCTCTACAGGAATGAGCAGTTCTTC.